This TCR beta chain came from a study of cytomegalovirus exposure and HLA in healthy donors. Study-wide findings and caveats: With later analysis, a missense DCLRE1C variant became linked to TCR beta V- and J-gene trimming.

Vbeta (60) and Jbeta (13) primers were used in the PCR. Sequencing was performed with immunoSEQ multiplex PCR; in TCRdb, only in-frame clones are kept and a portion is missing. The data contain over 85,000 clones, more than 75% of them singletons. Donors in the study were healthy people who gave bone marrow. The CDR3 extends over 15 amino acids. Germline lookup yields CDR1 MNHEY and CDR2 SVGAGI. Trimming removed 5 bases from V and 4 bases from J; junction bases left unmatched: 8. On this clone itself: Antigen: not known.

This clonotype originated in a man aged 40-50 years in good health and CMV-seronegative. The chain combines TRBV6-5 with TRBJ1-5; 7 bases map to TRBD1. The sequenced material came from PBMCs. The CDR3 nucleotides read TGTGCCAGCAGTAGGGGCGACAGGGCGAATCAGCCCCAGCATTTT. Translated, it gives CASSRGDRANQPQHF.